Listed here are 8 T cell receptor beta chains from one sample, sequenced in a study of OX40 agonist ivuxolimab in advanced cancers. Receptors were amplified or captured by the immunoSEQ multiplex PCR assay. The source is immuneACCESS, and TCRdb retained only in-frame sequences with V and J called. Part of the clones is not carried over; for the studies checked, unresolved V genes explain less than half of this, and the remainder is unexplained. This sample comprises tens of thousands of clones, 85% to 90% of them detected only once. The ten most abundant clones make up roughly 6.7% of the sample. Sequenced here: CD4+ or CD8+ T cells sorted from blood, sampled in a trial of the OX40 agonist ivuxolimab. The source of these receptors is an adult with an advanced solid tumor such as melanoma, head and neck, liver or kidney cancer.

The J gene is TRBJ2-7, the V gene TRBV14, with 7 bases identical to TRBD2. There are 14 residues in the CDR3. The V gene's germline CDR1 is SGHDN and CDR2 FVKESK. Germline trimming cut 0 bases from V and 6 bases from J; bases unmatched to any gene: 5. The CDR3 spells CASSQDHWGGEQYF. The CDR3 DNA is TGTGCCAGCAGCCAAGATCATTGGGGGGGCGAGCAGTACTTC.

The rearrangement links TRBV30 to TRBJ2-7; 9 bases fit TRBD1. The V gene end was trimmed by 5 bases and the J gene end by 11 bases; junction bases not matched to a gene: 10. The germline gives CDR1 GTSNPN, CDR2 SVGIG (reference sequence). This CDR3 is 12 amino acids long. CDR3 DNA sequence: TGTGCCTGGGCGAAGACAGGGGGTAGGGAGTACTTC. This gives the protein CAWAKTGGREYF. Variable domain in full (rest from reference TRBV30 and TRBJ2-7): SQTIHQWPATLVQPVGSPLSLECTVEGTSNPNLYWYRQAAGRGLQLLFYSVGIGQISSEVPQNLSASRPQDRQFILSSKKLLLSDSGFYLCAWAKTGGREYFGPGTRLTVT.

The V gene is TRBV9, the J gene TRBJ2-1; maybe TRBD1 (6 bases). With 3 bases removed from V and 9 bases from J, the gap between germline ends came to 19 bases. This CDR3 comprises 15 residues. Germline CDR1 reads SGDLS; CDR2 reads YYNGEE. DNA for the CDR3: TGTGCCAGCAGCGCTGGGGACATCAAGGGGAGTGAGCAGTTCTTC. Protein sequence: CASSAGDIKGSEQFF.

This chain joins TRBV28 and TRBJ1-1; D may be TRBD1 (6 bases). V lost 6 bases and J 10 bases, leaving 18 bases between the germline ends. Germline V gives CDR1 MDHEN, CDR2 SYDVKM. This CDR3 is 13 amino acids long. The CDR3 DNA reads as TGTGCCAGCAGCCAAACAGGGTCACGATCAGCTTTCTTT. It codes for CASSQTGSRSAFF. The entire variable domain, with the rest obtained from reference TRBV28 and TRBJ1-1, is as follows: DVKVTQSSRYLVKRTGEKVFLECVQDMDHENMFWYRQDPGLGLRLIYFSYDVKMKEKGDIPEGYSVSREKKERFSLILESASTNQTSMYLCASSQTGSRSAFFGQGTRLTVV.

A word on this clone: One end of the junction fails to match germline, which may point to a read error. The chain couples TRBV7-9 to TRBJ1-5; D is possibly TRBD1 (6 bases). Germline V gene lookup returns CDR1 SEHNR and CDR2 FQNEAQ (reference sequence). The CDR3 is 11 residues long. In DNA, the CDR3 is TGTGCCAGCAGCCTAGGGGGGCCTCTGGCTTTT. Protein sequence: CASSLGGPLAF.

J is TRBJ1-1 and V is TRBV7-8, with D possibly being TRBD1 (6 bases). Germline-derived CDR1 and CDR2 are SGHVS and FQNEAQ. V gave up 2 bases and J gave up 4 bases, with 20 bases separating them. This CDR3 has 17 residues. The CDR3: CASSLRLDPGESTEAFF. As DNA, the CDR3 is TGTGCCAGCAGCTTAAGGTTGGACCCAGGGGAATCCACTGAAGCTTTCTTT.

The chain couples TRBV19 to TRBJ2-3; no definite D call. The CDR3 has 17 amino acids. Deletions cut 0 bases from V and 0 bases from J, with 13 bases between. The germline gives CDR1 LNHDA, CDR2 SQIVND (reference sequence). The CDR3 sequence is CASSIDQAGSSTDTQYF. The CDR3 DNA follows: TGTGCCAGTAGTATAGATCAGGCCGGATCTAGCACAGATACGCAGTATTTT.

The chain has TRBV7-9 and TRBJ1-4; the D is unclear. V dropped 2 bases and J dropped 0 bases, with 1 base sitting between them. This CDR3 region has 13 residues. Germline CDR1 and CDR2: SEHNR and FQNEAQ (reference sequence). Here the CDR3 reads CASSLTTNEKLFF. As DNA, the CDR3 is TGTGCCAGCAGCTTAACAACTAATGAAAAACTGTTTTTT.